Below, 26 T cell receptor beta chains from the same sample are listed, as sequenced in a study of blood T cell repertoires in COVID-19. The repertoire was sequenced with immunoSEQ multiplex PCR; TCRdb's copy has only in-frame clones and lacks some. The sample carries roughly 110,000 clones, 76% recorded once. Material for sequencing was peripheral blood. The receptors were gathered from a man of 80 years or more with COVID-19, enrolled during active disease.

The gene calls are TRBV19 and TRBJ2-7, with 7 bases aligning to TRBD2. V was pared by 3 bases and J by 5 bases, with 7 bases of the junction left unmatched. The CDR3 loop spans 14 amino acids. Germline V gives CDR1 LNHDA, CDR2 SQIVND (reference sequence). CDR3 amino acids: CASSIRGGWNEQYF. The CDR3 nucleotides are TGTGCCAGTAGTATCCGGGGAGGGTGGAACGAGCAGTACTTC.

The V call is TRBV7-8, the J call TRBJ2-7; D is possibly TRBD2 (5 bases). The CDR3 is 17 amino acids. In germline, CDR1 is SGHVS, CDR2 FQNEAQ. V dropped 2 bases and J dropped 4 bases, with 21 bases sitting between them. CDR3 sequence (DNA): TGTGCCAGCAGCTTAAGCCGGACTGACGGTTCGGGTTACGAGCAGTACTTC. Its translation: CASSLSRTDGSGYEQYF. The whole variable domain, remainder taken from reference TRBV7-8 and TRBJ2-7, is GAGVSQSPRYKVAKRGQDVALRCDPISGHVSLFWYQQALGQGPEFLTYFQNEAQLDKSGLPSDRFFAERPEGSVSTLKIQRTQQEDSAVYLCASSLSRTDGSGYEQYFGPGTRLTVT.

This chain uses TRBV5-8 with TRBJ2-1, with a possible D match to TRBD1 (6 bases). Germline loops: CDR1 SGHTS, CDR2 YDEGEE. V lost 1 base, J lost 6 bases, and 17 bases lay in between. This CDR3 is built from 16 residues. CDR3 DNA sequence: TGTGCCAGCAGCTTGAATCAGGGGAGTTTCGCCAATGAGCAGTTCTTC. Amino acid sequence: CASSLNQGSFANEQFF.

This chain joins TRBV18 and TRBJ1-2; 8 nucleotides align to TRBD1. J was trimmed by 4 bases and V by 6 bases; bases with no gene match: 7. Per germline, CDR1 KGHSH and CDR2 LQKENI. CDR3 length equals 14 residues. CDR3 DNA sequence: TGTGCCAGCTCGAACGACAGGGGAGGCTATGGCTACACCTTC. It translates to CASSNDRGGYGYTF.

The chain joins TRBV6-2 or TRBV6-3 to TRBJ2-1; 9 nucleotides align to TRBD1. This CDR3 comprises 14 residues. Germline V gene sequence: CDR1 MNHEY, CDR2 SVGEGT. Germline trimming cut 2 bases from V and 10 bases from J; bases unmatched to any gene: 6. CDR3 loop: CASSYPYTGGEQFF. CDR3 nucleotides: TGTGCCAGCAGTTACCCGTACACAGGGGGCGAGCAGTTCTTC.

The table lists this clone with a few counts. The chain employs TRBV24-1 and TRBJ2-7; TRBD1 matches at 10 bases. Trimming at V came to 9 bases and at J to 5 bases, leaving 9 bases not matched to a gene. CDR1 KGHDR and CDR2 SFDVKD come from the germline V gene. There are 14 residues in the CDR3. The CDR3 protein is CATQGQGLEHEQYF. DNA for the CDR3: TGTGCCACCCAGGGACAGGGGCTCGAGCACGAGCAGTACTTC.

The rearrangement links TRBV27 to TRBJ2-1; the match to TRBD2 covers 12 bases. V lost 2 bases, J lost 5 bases, and 1 base stayed unmatched. CDR1 is MNHEY, CDR2 SMNVEV, per germline (reference sequence). The CDR3 loop spans 15 amino acids. The CDR3 DNA reads TGTGCCAGCAGTTTACCTAGCGGGAGGGACAATGAGCAGTTCTTC. Translating gives CASSLPSGRDNEQFF.

Sample share makes this clone medium-sized. The chain combines TRBV19 with TRBJ2-1; 10 nucleotides align to TRBD2. Germline loops: CDR1 LNHDA, CDR2 SQIVND (reference sequence). With 5 bases clipped from V and 2 bases from J, the junction kept 3 bases outside the gene matches. This CDR3 spans 15 amino acids. Written as DNA, the CDR3 is TGTGCCAGTAGTGCCACTAGCGGGGCCTACAATGAGCAGTTCTTC. This codes for CASSATSGAYNEQFF. Full variable domain (outside the CDR3, taken from reference TRBV19 and TRBJ2-1): DGGITQSPKYLFRKEGQNVTLSCEQNLNHDAMYWYRQDPGQGLRLIYYSQIVNDFQKGDIAEGYSVSREKKESFPLTVTSAQKNPTAFYLCASSATSGAYNEQFFGPGTRLTVL.

The rearrangement links TRBV16 to TRBJ1-1, with 10 positions matching TRBD1. CDR1 is KGHSY, CDR2 FQNENV, per germline. V gave up 4 bases and J gave up 7 bases; unmatched junction bases: 9. This CDR3 region has 15 residues. Here the CDR3 reads CASSPNRDRGVEAFF. The CDR3 DNA is TGTGCCAGCAGCCCCAATAGGGACAGGGGCGTTGAAGCTTTCTTT. Variable domain in full (rest from reference TRBV16 and TRBJ1-1): GEEVAQTPKHLVRGEGQKAKLYCAPIKGHSYVFWYQQVLKNEFKFLISFQNENVFDETGMPKERFSAKCLPNSPCSLEIQATKLEDSAVYFCASSPNRDRGVEAFFGQGTRLTVV.

This clone was counted a few times. The chain is built from TRBV27 and TRBJ1-6; 7 positions match TRBD1. This CDR3 has 18 residues. In germline, CDR1 is MNHEY, CDR2 SMNVEV (reference sequence). Unmatched junction bases numbered 7, after V lost 2 bases and J lost 0 bases. CDR3 in amino acids: CASSLRGDRSSYNSPLHF. Written as DNA, the CDR3 is TGTGCCAGCAGTTTAAGAGGGGACAGAAGCTCCTATAATTCACCCCTCCACTTT.

The chain couples TRBV6-2 or TRBV6-3 to TRBJ2-7; no reliable D call. The CDR3 runs to 11 residues. Germline CDR1 and CDR2: MNHEY and SVGEGT. V lost 0 bases to trimming and J lost 7 bases, with 4 bases between them. The CDR3 DNA sequence: TGTGCCAGCAGTTACTCGAGAGAGCAGTACTTC. Protein: CASSYSREQYF.

In nucleotides, the CDR3 is TGTGCCAGCAGTTCTCGGACTAGCGGGAGCTCCGGGGAGCTGTTTTTT. This encodes CASSSRTSGSSGELFF. V and J are TRBV27 and TRBJ2-2; TRBD2 agrees at 13 bases. The CDR3 covers 16 residues. V trimming: 4 bases; J trimming: 6 bases; junction bases outside the gene matches: 5. In germline, CDR1 is MNHEY, CDR2 SMNVEV (reference sequence).

The genes are TRBV6-5 and TRBJ1-5; D unresolved. Germline V CDR1 and CDR2: MNHEY, SVGAGI. V dropped 5 bases and J dropped 4 bases, with 9 bases sitting between them. CDR3 length equals 13 residues. The CDR3 nucleotides read TGTGCCAGCAGTCTACAGCCAAATCAGCCCCAGCATTTT. The encoded protein is CASSLQPNQPQHF.

The rearrangement links TRBV27 to TRBJ1-4, with D perhaps TRBD1 (6 bases). CDR3 length equals 16 residues. In germline, CDR1 is MNHEY, CDR2 SMNVEV (reference sequence). Trimming stripped 5 bases from V and 2 bases from J, with 15 bases between. CDR3 sequence reads: CASSMRGAGTNEKLFF. In nucleotides, the CDR3 is TGTGCCAGCAGTATGCGGGGGGCAGGGACTAATGAAAAACTGTTTTTT.

The chain employs TRBV11-2 and TRBJ2-2; 11 positions match TRBD2. CDR3 length: 19 residues. The ends lost 3 bases at V and 4 bases at J; junction bases unmatched: 13. CDR1 is SGHAT, CDR2 FQNNGV, per germline. CDR3 sequence reads: CASSLRGLAGGWGTGELFF. The CDR3 coding sequence is TGTGCCAGCAGCTTGAGAGGGCTAGCGGGAGGCTGGGGCACCGGGGAGCTGTTTTTT.

This clone has just one count. The V gene is TRBV2, the J gene TRBJ2-5; 9 bases line up with TRBD1. The CDR3 length is 13 residues. V shed 6 bases and J 5 bases; nucleotides not matched to a gene: 4. Germline V gene lookup returns CDR1 SNHLY and CDR2 FYNNEI. The CDR3 is CASSGTGRETQYF. The CDR3, as DNA: TGTGCCAGCAGCGGGACAGGGAGGGAGACCCAGTACTTC.

This chain links TRBV27 with TRBJ2-5, with 7 bases that match TRBD2. J gave up 5 bases and V 3 bases, and 3 bases lay outside the gene matches. CDR1 is MNHEY, CDR2 SMNVEV, per germline (reference sequence). This CDR3 comprises 13 residues. The CDR3 is CASSLGGRETQYF. Here the CDR3 DNA reads TGTGCCAGCAGTTTGGGAGGGAGGGAGACCCAGTACTTC.

A word on this clone: This specimen includes other DNA sequences encoding the same CDR3. V and J are TRBV24-1 and TRBJ1-5; D is perhaps TRBD1 (5 bases). Trimming pared 1 base from V and 3 bases from J, leaving 6 bases between. This CDR3 has 14 residues. Per germline, CDR1 KGHDR and CDR2 SFDVKD. The CDR3 DNA is TGTGCCACCAGTGATTTAGGGGCCAATCAGCCCCAGCATTTT. Amino acid sequence: CATSDLGANQPQHF.

The chain is built from TRBV13 and TRBJ2-5, with a possible D match to TRBD1 (5 bases). Germline V gene data show CDR1 as PRHDT and CDR2 as FYEKMQ (reference sequence). CDR3 length: 13 residues. Trimming took 1 base from V and 6 from J, leaving 9 bases between them. The CDR3 is CASSLAQGKTQYF. CDR3 bases: TGTGCCAGCAGCTTAGCCCAGGGAAAGACCCAGTACTTC.

V is TRBV6-4 and J is TRBJ2-5, with TRBD2 matching over 8 bases. CDR3 length: 17 residues. Germline V lookup: CDR1 MRHNA, CDR2 SNTAGT. V lost 6 bases and J lost 5; bases outside the gene matches: 17. The CDR3 DNA is TGTGCCAGCAGCTTTTTTCGTCTAGCGGGCCCTGAGGAGACCCAGTACTTC. It is translated as CASSFFRLAGPEETQYF.

This clone was counted a single time. The chain recombines TRBV19 with TRBJ2-5; maybe TRBD1 (6 bases). Trimming pared 7 bases from V and 4 bases from J, leaving 19 bases between. CDR1 LNHDA and CDR2 SQIVND come from the germline V gene (reference sequence). The CDR3 extends over 15 amino acids. As DNA, the CDR3 is TGTGCCAGTAAAACAGGGAAAGGATGGGCAGAGACCCAGTACTTC. Translated, it gives CASKTGKGWAETQYF.

This chain connects TRBV5-1 to TRBJ2-6, with 12 positions matching TRBD1. Unmatched junction bases numbered 10, after V lost 0 bases and J lost 3 bases. The CDR3 length is 20 residues. Germline V CDR1 and CDR2: SGHRS, YFSETQ. CDR3 nucleotides: TGCGCCAGCAGCTTGGCCGTACAGGGACAGGGGGCGCTTGGGGCCAACGTCCTGACTTTC. Translating gives CASSLAVQGQGALGANVLTF.

The chain carries TRBV29-1 and TRBJ2-3, with D possibly TRBD1 on 5 matching bases. The CDR3 spans 13 residues. Germline-derived CDR1 and CDR2 are SQVTM and ANQGSEA. V gave up 3 bases and J gave up 5 bases, with 12 bases separating them. CDR3 sequence: CSVDPGSEDTQYF. The CDR3 DNA reads TGCAGCGTTGACCCAGGGTCGGAAGATACGCAGTATTTT.

The chain uses TRBV5-1 and TRBJ2-5; 7 bases align to TRBD1. The CDR3 is 13 amino acids. Germline V lookup: CDR1 SGHRS, CDR2 YFSETQ. V was clipped by 4 bases and J by 5 bases; unmatched bases: 5. The CDR3, as DNA: TGCGCCAGCAGCCAGACAGGGCCCGAGACCCAGTACTTC. Protein sequence: CASSQTGPETQYF.

This clone showed up just a few times. The chain employs TRBV28 and TRBJ2-7, with D possibly TRBD1 on 5 matching bases. The V gene lost 3 bases and the J gene lost 2 bases, with 14 bases spanning the gap. The V gene's germline CDR1 is MDHEN and CDR2 SYDVKM. CDR3 length: 15 amino acids. The CDR3 sequence is CASSLTSTGAYEQYF. The CDR3 DNA is TGTGCCAGCAGTTTGACCTCTACAGGAGCCTACGAGCAGTACTTC.

This clone was seen a few times. The chain combines TRBV10-3 with TRBJ2-7; a possible D gene is TRBD1 (7 bases). This CDR3 has 14 residues. Trimming left V 4 bases short and J 5 bases short, with 15 bases between. In germline, CDR1 is ENHRY, CDR2 SYGVKD. The CDR3 sequence: CAISGGTVTHEQYF. The CDR3 DNA reads TGTGCCATCAGTGGCGGGACAGTAACCCACGAGCAGTACTTC.